Listed below are T cell receptor beta chains from one sample, sequenced in a study of cytotoxic CD8 clonotypes in ibrutinib-treated CLL. Produced via immunoSEQ multiplex PCR; TCRdb's table is partial and in-frame only. The data contain over 70,000 clones, about 86% of them seen just once; the ten biggest clones take up about 5.6%. Material: PBMCs, obtained before ibrutinib treatment. The receptor source for this set is a human donor with chronic lymphocytic leukemia. Each CDR3 is given with its conserved first and last residue. A D gene is named only where the DNA matches it firmly. Size is omitted from some rows. Given values are once, few, many or a class for expanded clones.

CDR3 length	D gene	J gene	clone size	V gene	CDR3 DNA	CDR3 protein
15	NA	TRBJ2-7	once	TRBV5-6	TGTGCCAGCAGCTTGTGGCCCGGGGAGACCTACGAGCAGTACTTC	CASSLWPGETYEQYF
17	TRBD2	TRBJ2-1	NA	TRBV7-8	TGTGCCAGCAGCTTAAGGGCTAGCGGGACTAAAAACAATGAGCAGTTCTTC	CASSLRASGTKNNEQFF
16	TRBD2	TRBJ2-1	NA	TRBV4-1	TGCGCCAGCAGCCAAAGACTAGCGGGAGGGTTTATTGAGCAGTTCTTC	CASSQRLAGGFIEQFF
15	NA	TRBJ2-1	NA	TRBV7-7	TGTGCTAGCAGTCAGGGGACAAATCCTTTTAATGAGCAGTTCTTC	CASSQGTNPFNEQFF
13	NA	TRBJ1-1	NA	TRBV5-1	TGCGCCAGCAGCTTGGGGAGTCTGCCTGAAGCTTTCTTT	CASSLGSLPEAFF
14	NA	TRBJ2-3	NA	TRBV6-1	TGTGCCAGCAGCATCGTCCTCAGCACAGATACGCAGTATTTT	CASSIVLSTDTQYF
13	NA	TRBJ2-7	NA	TRBV11-2	TGTGCCAGCAGCTTAGACGCCGGAAACGAGCAGTACTTC	CASSLDAGNEQYF
15	TRBD2	TRBJ2-1	NA	TRBV7-3	TGTGCCAGCAGCTTCTTTGGGGTAGCGGGAGATGAGCAGTTCTTC	CASSFFGVAGDEQFF
13	NA	TRBJ2-1	NA	TRBV6-1	TGTGCCACCTCCACAAGCGAACAGAAGGGGCAGTTCTTC	CATSTSEQKGQFF
13	NA	TRBJ2-7	NA	TRBV18	TGTGCCAGCTCACCCGGGACGGGATACGAGCAGTACTTC	CASSPGTGYEQYF